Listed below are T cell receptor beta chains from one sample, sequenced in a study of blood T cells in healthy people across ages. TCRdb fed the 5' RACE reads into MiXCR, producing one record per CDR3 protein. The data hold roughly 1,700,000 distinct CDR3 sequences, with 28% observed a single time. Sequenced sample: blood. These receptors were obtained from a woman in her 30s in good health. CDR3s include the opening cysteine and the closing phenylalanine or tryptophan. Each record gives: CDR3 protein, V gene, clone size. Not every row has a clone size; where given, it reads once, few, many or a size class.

CDR3aa: CASSRGLVGEGEQFF
v_gene: TRBV5-1
abundance: -

CDR3aa: CASRTGGLAETQFF
v_gene: TRBV6-6
abundance: -

CDR3aa: CASSISGGRGHEQYF
v_gene: TRBV11-2
abundance: few

CDR3aa: CASSYSRPGTSLTDTQYF
v_gene: TRBV6-5
abundance: few

CDR3aa: CATLDLRSTDTQYF
v_gene: TRBV12-3/TRBV12-4
abundance: -

CDR3aa: CASSVMGQGTEKLFF
v_gene: TRBV7-9
abundance: -

CDR3aa: CASSNLGADTQYF
v_gene: TRBV7-2
abundance: few

CDR3aa: CASSQEGASGGWADTQYF
v_gene: TRBV4-1
abundance: once

CDR3aa: CASSLFTSGGYEQYF
v_gene: TRBV7-2
abundance: -

CDR3aa: CSARVADHQETQYF
v_gene: TRBV20-1
abundance: few

CDR3aa: CASTSPYNSPLHF
v_gene: TRBV27
abundance: few

CDR3aa: CSARERTTGELFF
v_gene: TRBV20-1
abundance: many

CDR3aa: CASSLWVTTTEAFF
v_gene: TRBV7-2
abundance: -

CDR3aa: CSSPGQQETQYF
v_gene: TRBV20-1
abundance: many

CDR3aa: CSATVSGQAATEAFF
v_gene: TRBV20-1
abundance: few

CDR3aa: CASSQDGIGNQPQHF
v_gene: TRBV3-1
abundance: -

CDR3aa: CSARRAGARETEAFF
v_gene: TRBV20-1
abundance: -